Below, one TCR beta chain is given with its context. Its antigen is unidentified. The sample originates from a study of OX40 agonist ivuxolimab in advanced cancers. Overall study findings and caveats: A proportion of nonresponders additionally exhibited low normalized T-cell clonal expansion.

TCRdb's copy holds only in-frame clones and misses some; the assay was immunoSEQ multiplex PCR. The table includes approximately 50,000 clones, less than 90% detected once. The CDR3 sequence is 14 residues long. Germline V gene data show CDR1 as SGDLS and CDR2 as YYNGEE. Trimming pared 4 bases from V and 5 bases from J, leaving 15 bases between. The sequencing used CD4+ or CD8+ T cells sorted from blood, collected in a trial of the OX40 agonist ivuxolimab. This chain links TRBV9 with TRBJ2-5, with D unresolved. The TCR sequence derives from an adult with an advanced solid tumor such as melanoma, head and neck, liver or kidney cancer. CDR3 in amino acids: CASSSTDLRETQYF. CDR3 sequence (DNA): TGTGCCAGCAGCTCTACAGATCTTAGGGAGACCCAGTACTTC.